This T cell receptor beta chain stems from a study of human T cells and chemical hapten exposure. Looking at the study overall: There were per-sample TCR yield variations, arising mainly from small pooled library volume differences. Study-level findings and limits: After DPC sensitization, TCRs above 1 in 1000 frequency showed no change.

Described time point: healthy volunteer bleed at 6 weeks. Extraction of total RNA was performed on unfractionated whole blood. Attachment of unique molecular identifiers to individual cDNA molecules was performed in the library. Authors' data handling: A per-sample median of around 100,000 TCRs was observed, with a range of about 20,000 to 690,600. TCRdb re-derived calls from the RACE reads in MiXCR, one entry per CDR3 protein. These V and J calls are TCRdb output, not the study's own analysis. The table records under 90,000 distinct CDR3 sequences, roughly 8.7% of them present only once. The CDR3 is made up of 13 amino acids. Germline loops: CDR1 SGHRS, CDR2 YFSETQ. With 4 bases removed from V and 7 bases from J, the gap between germline ends came to 14 bases. This clonotype was seen a few times. Its antigen is currently unknown.

The receptor was isolated from a male donor in good health. Some clones in this sample may be carry-over from other donors' samples. The chain carries TRBV5-1 and TRBJ1-1, with a tentative D call TRBD1 (5 bases). Sequenced input: whole blood. The CDR3 sequence: CASSLDNLIEAFF. DNA of the CDR3: TGCGCCAGCAGCCTGGACAACCTTATTGAAGCTTTCTTT.